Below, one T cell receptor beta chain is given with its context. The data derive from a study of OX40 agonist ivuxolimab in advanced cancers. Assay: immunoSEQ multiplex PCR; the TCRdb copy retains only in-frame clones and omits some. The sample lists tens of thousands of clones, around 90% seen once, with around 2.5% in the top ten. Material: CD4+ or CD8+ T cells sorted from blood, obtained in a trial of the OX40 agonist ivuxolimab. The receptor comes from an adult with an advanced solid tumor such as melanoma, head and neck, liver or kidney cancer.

CDR3 sequence (DNA): TGTGCCAGCACTCCCTATGACAGACGGAACTATGGCTACACCTTC. It codes for CASTPYDRRNYGYTF. The rearrangement joins TRBV28 to TRBJ1-2; the D gene is possibly TRBD1 (5 bases). V was shortened by 7 bases and J by 2 bases, with 17 bases between the two germline ends. Germline CDR1 and CDR2: MDHEN and SYDVKM. This CDR3 contains 15 residues.